Each of the 32 T cell receptor beta chains below was sequenced from the same sample in a study of blood T cells in healthy people across ages. The authors ran a second PCR of about 7 to 11 cycles using a sample-barcoded 5' primer and a J-beta primer mix. TCRdb recomputed calls from the 5' RACE reads with MiXCR, one row per CDR3 protein. The table has around 1,700,000 distinct CDR3 sequences, approximately 30% seen once. The sample comprised blood. The receptors here all came from a woman in her twenties or thirties in good health.

This clonotype was seen at least ten times. The rearrangement uses TRBV28 and TRBJ2-7; tentative D call: TRBD1 (5 bases). Germline V CDR1 and CDR2: MDHEN, SYDVKM. The CDR3 covers 12 residues. Trimming stripped 4 bases from V and 7 bases from J, with 11 bases between. For the CDR3, the DNA is TGTGCCAGCAGTTCCCAGGGTCTGGAGCAGTACTTC. This codes for CASSSQGLEQYF.

The V call is TRBV20-1, the J call TRBJ1-2; tentatively, D is TRBD1 (5 bases). Germline V CDR1 and CDR2: DFQATT, SNEGSKA (reference sequence). CDR3 length equals 14 residues. Trimming removed 3 bases from V and 3 bases from J, with 14 bases in between. The CDR3 DNA reads as TGCAGTGCTAGGGTGTCGATGGGGGACTATGGCTACACCTTC. Protein product: CSARVSMGDYGYTF.

V gene TRBV7-2 combines with J gene TRBJ2-1; D unresolved. From germline, CDR1 is SGHTA and CDR2 FQGNSA. This CDR3 is 13 amino acids long. V lost 3 bases and J lost 8, with 11 bases in between. This CDR3 is CASSFPGRYEQFF. Here the CDR3 DNA reads TGTGCCAGCAGCTTCCCCGGGCGATATGAGCAGTTCTTC.

This clonotype has at least ten counts. The chain links TRBV10-2 to TRBJ2-4, with no clear D. Germline V gene data show CDR1 as WSHSY and CDR2 as SAAADI. The CDR3 extends over 10 amino acids. Trimming shortened V by 7 bases and J by 11 bases, and 9 bases separated the two germline ends. The CDR3 coding sequence is TGCGCCAGCATTATATTTCTTCAGTACTTC. It translates to CASIIFLQYF.

V usage is TRBV10-1 and J usage is TRBJ2-7; D tentatively reads TRBD1 or TRBD2 (5 bases each). CDR1 and CDR2 (germline): WNHNN, SYGVQD (reference sequence). Trimming shortened V by 2 bases and J by 2 bases, and 13 bases separated the two germline ends. The CDR3 is 15 residues long. The CDR3: CASSEAGVGAYEQYF. CDR3 nucleotide sequence: TGCGCCAGCAGTGAGGCCGGGGTGGGGGCCTACGAGCAGTACTTC.

V and J are TRBV25-1 and TRBJ1-2; a weak D match, TRBD1 (5 bases). This CDR3 has 13 residues. V shed 2 bases and J shed 6 bases, with 10 bases lying between them. CDR1 is MGHDK, CDR2 SYGVNS, per germline. CDR3 sequence: CASSEGGWDGYTF. CDR3 nucleotides: TGTGCCAGCAGTGAAGGGGGTTGGGATGGCTACACCTTC.

CDR3 in DNA: TGTGCCAGCAGCTTAGAGTGGCAGGGGGATGGCTACACCTTC. Its protein product is CASSLEWQGDGYTF. This chain links TRBV7-9 with TRBJ1-2; 7 nucleotides agree with TRBD1. Trimming took 1 base from V and 6 from J; bases not matched to a gene: 5. Germline V gives CDR1 SEHNR, CDR2 FQNEAQ (reference sequence). The CDR3 has 14 residues.

The J gene is TRBJ1-2, the V gene TRBV18; the D is unclear. Germline V CDR1 and CDR2: KGHSH, LQKENI. Trimming took 2 bases from V and 4 from J, leaving 11 bases between them. The length of the CDR3 is 14 residues. CDR3 region: CASSPSVESYGYTF. DNA of the CDR3: TGTGCCAGCTCACCATCAGTCGAGAGCTATGGCTACACCTTC.

The CDR3 region has the DNA TGTGCCAGTACAGGGTTCCACGAGCAGTTCTTC. This gives the protein CASTGFHEQFF. The genes are TRBV6-6 and TRBJ2-1, with a tentative D call TRBD1 (6 bases). CDR3 size: 11 residues. Trimming removed 9 bases from V and 10 bases from J, with 13 bases in between. Germline loops: CDR1 MNHNY, CDR2 SVGAGI (reference sequence).

This clonotype was found a few times. The chain is built from TRBV20-1 and TRBJ2-5, with 11 bases matching TRBD2. The CDR3 contains 14 residues. The germline CDR1 and CDR2 sequences are DFQATT and SNEGSKA (reference sequence). V dropped 5 bases and J dropped 5; count of bases not matched to a gene: 7. CDR3 amino acids: CSASRLAGFETQYF. In DNA, the CDR3 is TGCAGTGCTTCCCGACTAGCGGGATTTGAGACCCAGTACTTC.

The genes are TRBV5-1 and TRBJ1-6; D gene unclear. The germline V gene has CDR1 SGHRS and CDR2 YFSETQ. Trimming left V 4 bases short and J 0 bases short, with 8 bases between. The CDR3 is made up of 15 amino acids. CDR3 sequence reads: CASSPRLSYNSPLHF. The DNA for the CDR3 is TGCGCCAGCAGCCCCAGGCTCTCCTATAATTCACCCCTCCACTTT.

This clonotype has more than one count but fewer than ten. The chain carries TRBV28 and TRBJ1-1; TRBD1 matches at 9 bases. Germline-derived CDR1 and CDR2 are MDHEN and SYDVKM. The CDR3 has 13 amino acids. With 6 bases clipped from V and 6 bases from J, the junction kept 5 bases outside the gene matches. CDR3 sequence (DNA): TGTGCCAGCAGATGGGACAGGGCATCTGAAGCTTTCTTT. This encodes CASRWDRASEAFF. The full variable domain, rest sourced from reference TRBV28 and TRBJ1-1, is DVKVTQSSRYLVKRTGEKVFLECVQDMDHENMFWYRQDPGLGLRLIYFSYDVKMKEKGDIPEGYSVSREKKERFSLILESASTNQTSMYLCASRWDRASEAFFGQGTRLTVV.

The V gene is TRBV28, the J gene TRBJ2-1; D is perhaps TRBD2 (6 bases). Deletions cut 1 base from V and 2 bases from J, with 21 bases between. This CDR3 contains 19 residues. The germline CDR1 and CDR2 sequences are MDHEN and SYDVKM. The CDR3 DNA reads as TGTGCCAGCAGTTTATACTTTGAAGGGGAGGAAGGGCCCTACAATGAGCAGTTCTTC. Residues: CASSLYFEGEEGPYNEQFF.

The chain couples TRBV9 to TRBJ2-7; D uncertain. V was trimmed by 7 bases and J by 0 bases, leaving 20 bases between them. CDR3 size: 16 residues. In germline, CDR1 is SGDLS, CDR2 YYNGEE. The CDR3 DNA reads as TGTGCCAGCGGCCCCTACTGGACCTCAAACTCCTACGAGCAGTACTTC. Its translation is CASGPYWTSNSYEQYF.

J is TRBJ2-7 and V is TRBV5-1; weak D call: TRBD2 (5 bases). Germline V CDR1 and CDR2: SGHRS, YFSETQ. The length of the CDR3 is 15 residues. Trimming cost V 0 bases and J 2 bases, with 12 bases left between them. DNA of the CDR3: TGCGCCAGCAGCTTGGAAGCGGCCCGGACCTACGAGCAGTACTTC. Its protein product is CASSLEAARTYEQYF.

The V gene is TRBV5-6, the J gene TRBJ2-3; a weak D match, TRBD2 (6 bases). Germline CDR1 and CDR2: SGHDT and YYEEEE. Trimming shortened V by 2 bases and J by 4 bases, and 14 bases separated the two germline ends. The CDR3 contains 15 residues. Here the CDR3 reads CASSFWRGLADTQYF. The CDR3 coding sequence is TGTGCCAGCAGCTTCTGGCGGGGATTGGCAGATACGCAGTATTTT.

This clonotype was seen only a few times. This chain joins TRBV6-1 and TRBJ1-5, with 8 nucleotides matching TRBD1. V lost 7 bases and J lost 0; bases outside the gene matches: 8. The CDR3 length is 16 residues. Germline lookup yields CDR1 MNHNS and CDR2 SASEGT. CDR3 coding DNA: TGTGCCAGCACGAAAGGGACAGGTAGTAGCAATCAGCCCCAGCATTTT. Amino acid sequence: CASTKGTGSSNQPQHF.

The sample holds many counts of this clonotype. The V call is TRBV29-1, the J call TRBJ2-7; 8 positions match TRBD1. The length of the CDR3 is 12 residues. J lost 2 bases, V lost 6 bases, and 3 bases had no gene match. Germline V CDR1 and CDR2: SQVTM, ANQGSEA. The CDR3 DNA reads as TGCAGCGTCCGGGACAGGACCTACGAGCAGTACTTC. It codes for CSVRDRTYEQYF.

J is TRBJ2-7 and V is TRBV5-1, with D unresolved. This CDR3 spans 15 amino acids. Germline loops: CDR1 SGHRS, CDR2 YFSETQ. Trimming took 2 bases from V and 2 from J, leaving 14 bases between them. The CDR3 loop reads CASSFGTGSAYEQYF. CDR3 in DNA: TGCGCCAGCAGCTTTGGTACCGGTTCAGCCTACGAGCAGTACTTC.

This clonotype has a handful of counts. The genes are TRBV12-3 or TRBV12-4 and TRBJ1-4; D perhaps matches TRBD1 (5 bases). This CDR3 has 15 amino acids. Trimming stripped 7 bases from V and 8 bases from J, with 20 bases between. CDR3 DNA: TGTGCCAGCACACTTAGGGGAGGGCTTCGCGAAAAACTGTTTTTT. It is translated as CASTLRGGLREKLFF.

The chain recombines TRBV5-4 with TRBJ1-2; a weak D match, TRBD1 (5 bases). Trimming stripped 5 bases from V and 4 bases from J, with 12 bases between. The CDR3 is made up of 13 amino acids. CDR1 and CDR2 from the germline V gene are SGHNT and YYREEE (reference sequence). DNA of the CDR3: TGTGCCAGCAGGACCCGGGGCCTCTATGGCTACACCTTC. Translating gives CASRTRGLYGYTF.

The chain links TRBV5-1 to TRBJ2-5; the match to TRBD1 covers 8 bases. The J call may be faulty, since TRBJ2-7 better matches the DNA end. CDR3 length equals 14 residues. The germline gives CDR1 SGHRS, CDR2 YFSETQ. This CDR3 reads CASSQRAGGVEQYF. CDR3 coding DNA: TGCGCCAGCAGCCAACGGGCAGGGGGCGTCGAGCAGTACTTC.

The rearrangement uses TRBV4-3 and TRBJ2-1; TRBD2 matches at 7 bases. Germline CDR1 LGHNA, CDR2 YSLEER. J gave up 9 bases and V 2 bases, and 19 bases lay outside the gene matches. CDR3 length: 18 amino acids. CDR3 loop: CASSQKIPAGGGPSEQFF. The CDR3 nucleotides read TGCGCCAGCAGCCAAAAGATCCCCGCCGGGGGAGGGCCCTCTGAGCAGTTCTTC.

The table lists this clonotype with a few counts. The V and J genes are TRBV5-1 and TRBJ2-7; a weak D match, TRBD2 (6 bases). Germline V gene sequence: CDR1 SGHRS, CDR2 YFSETQ. V lost 0 bases and J 2 bases, leaving 12 bases between the germline ends. The CDR3 is made up of 15 amino acids. CDR3 residues: CASSLAGRTTYEQYF. CDR3 in DNA: TGCGCCAGCAGCTTGGCGGGCAGGACTACCTACGAGCAGTACTTC.

This clonotype was seen more than once but under ten times. The chain is built from TRBV20-1 and TRBJ1-6, with TRBD1 identical over 9 bases. Trimming at V came to 6 bases and at J to 8 bases, leaving 5 bases not matched to a gene. The CDR3 consists of 13 residues. Per germline, CDR1 DFQATT and CDR2 SNEGSKA (reference sequence). The CDR3 bases are TGCAGTGCGAAGGGACAGGGTTATTCACCCCTCCACTTT. Residues: CSAKGQGYSPLHF.

The chain employs TRBV20-1 and TRBJ2-3; TRBD2 aligns across 11 bases. The J segment lost 2 bases and the V segment lost 0 bases, leaving 4 bases of the junction unmatched. The CDR3 runs 16 residues. Germline-derived CDR1 and CDR2 are DFQATT and SNEGSKA (reference sequence). The CDR3 loop is CSARDGTSGNTDTQYF. CDR3 sequence (DNA): TGCAGTGCTAGAGATGGGACTAGCGGCAACACAGATACGCAGTATTTT.

This clonotype was counted only a few times. The chain employs TRBV29-1 and TRBJ2-1; TRBD2 matches at 11 bases. The J call may be faulty, since TRBJ2-7 better matches the DNA end. Germline V lookup: CDR1 SQVTM, CDR2 ANQGSEA. The CDR3 length is 13 residues. CDR3 sequence: CSATSGIYNEQYF. The CDR3 bases are TGCAGCGCGACTAGCGGGATCTACAATGAGCAGTACTTC.

V usage is TRBV9 and J usage is TRBJ2-2; TRBD2 might be the D (5 bases). Germline V gene lookup returns CDR1 SGDLS and CDR2 YYNGEE. This CDR3 has 13 residues. Trimming took 0 bases from V and 6 from J, leaving 6 bases between them. CDR3 sequence reads: CASSVGGPGELFF. CDR3 in DNA: TGTGCCAGCAGCGTAGGAGGGCCCGGGGAGCTGTTTTTT.

The chain is built from TRBV20-1 and TRBJ1-4; no firm D call. V gave up 4 bases and J gave up 0 bases, with 12 bases separating them. The CDR3 runs to 15 residues. The germline CDR1 and CDR2 sequences are DFQATT and SNEGSKA (reference sequence). CDR3 DNA: TGCAGTGCTAACCCGAACGGAGCAACTAATGAAAAACTGTTTTTT. Residues: CSANPNGATNEKLFF.

The sample holds a few counts of this clonotype. The V gene is TRBV7-9, the J gene TRBJ2-7; 7 bases map to TRBD1. Germline V lookup: CDR1 SEHNR, CDR2 FQNEAQ (reference sequence). V lost 2 bases, J lost 0 bases, and 4 bases stayed unmatched. This CDR3 is built from 15 residues. The CDR3 DNA sequence: TGTGCCAGCAGCTTATGGGACAGCGACTCCTACGAGCAGTACTTC. This sequence encodes CASSLWDSDSYEQYF. The whole variable domain, filled in from reference TRBV7-9 and TRBJ2-7, reads DTGVSQNPRHKITKRGQNVTFRCDPISEHNRLYWYRQTLGQGPEFLTYFQNEAQLEKSRLLSDRFSAERPKGSFSTLEIQRTEQGDSAMYLCASSLWDSDSYEQYFGPGTRLTVT.

This clonotype was detected many times. The chain has TRBV18 and TRBJ2-1; 8 positions agree with TRBD2. In germline, CDR1 is KGHSH, CDR2 LQKENI. After removal of 2 bases from V and 2 bases from J, the junction contained 2 bases not matched to a gene. The CDR3 has 15 residues. For the CDR3, the DNA is TGTGCCAGCTCACCAGCTAGCGGGCCCTACAATGAGCAGTTCTTC. Protein product: CASSPASGPYNEQFF.

The rearrangement joins TRBV7-2 to TRBJ2-5, with 10 positions matching TRBD2. The DNA end lines up better with TRBJ2-7; the J call may be wrong. CDR1 and CDR2 from the germline V gene are SGHTA and FQGNSA. The CDR3 is made up of 15 amino acids. Here the CDR3 reads CTSSLTGLADYEQYF. CDR3 nucleotides: TGTACCAGCAGCTTAACCGGACTAGCGGATTACGAGCAGTACTTC.